The 30 T cell receptor beta chains below come from one sample, sequenced in a study of shared T cell receptors in the human thymus. Method: immunoSEQ multiplex PCR; TCRdb's copy keeps in-frame clones and lacks some. The sample has some 700,000 clones, roughly 85% seen once. This sample was also put to use in a study of human thymus T cells.

The sample consisted of thymocytes. These TCRs come from a girl in the first two years of life with a congenital heart defect.

The chain recombines TRBV5-5 with TRBJ1-4; a weak D match, TRBD1 (5 bases). Germline CDR1 SGHKS, CDR2 YYEKEE (reference sequence). CDR3 length: 17 amino acids. Trimming pared 0 bases from V and 5 bases from J, leaving 17 bases between. The chain's CDR3 is CASSLALNGAENEKLFF. In nucleotides, the CDR3 is TGTGCCAGCAGCTTGGCTTTGAATGGGGCGGAAAATGAAAAACTGTTTTTT. Full variable domain (missing parts from reference TRBV5-5 and TRBJ1-4): DAGVTQSPTHLIKTRGQQVTLRCSPISGHKSVSWYQQVLGQGPQFIFQYYEKEERGRGNFPDRFSARQFPNYSSELNVNALLLGDSALYLCASSLALNGAENEKLFFGSGTQLSVL.

V and J are TRBV11-2 and TRBJ1-1; TRBD1 aligns across 10 bases. The ends lost 5 bases at V and 4 bases at J; junction bases unmatched: 4. Germline V CDR1 and CDR2: SGHAT, FQNNGV. CDR3 length equals 14 residues. The CDR3: CASSPGQGGTEAFF. CDR3 coding DNA: TGTGCCAGCAGCCCTGGACAGGGGGGCACTGAAGCTTTCTTT.

The chain links TRBV6-1 to TRBJ2-7, with TRBD1 identical over 9 bases. This CDR3 is 13 amino acids long. Germline trimming cut 9 bases from V and 7 bases from J; bases unmatched to any gene: 10. Germline V gene sequence: CDR1 MNHNS, CDR2 SASEGT. CDR3: CASSDRGLWEQYF. The CDR3 DNA is TGTGCCAGTTCGGACAGGGGTTTGTGGGAGCAGTACTTC.

This clone appeared once. The rearrangement uses TRBV5-6 and TRBJ2-7, with a tentative D call TRBD1 (6 bases). Germline lookup yields CDR1 SGHDT and CDR2 YYEEEE. CDR3 length equals 14 residues. V gave up 0 bases and J gave up 0 bases, with 7 bases separating them. CDR3 in DNA: TGTGCCAGCAGCTTGGGGGACACCTCCTACGAGCAGTACTTC. Translated: CASSLGDTSYEQYF. The variable domain in full, completed from reference TRBV5-6 and TRBJ2-7, reads DAGVTQSPTHLIKTRGQQVTLRCSPKSGHDTVSWYQQALGQGPQFIFQYYEEEERQRGNFPDRFSGHQFPNYSSELNVNALLLGDSALYLCASSLGDTSYEQYFGPGTRLTVT.

The chain links TRBV12-5 to TRBJ1-2; TRBD1 aligns across 10 bases. In germline, CDR1 is LGHNT, CDR2 FRNRAP. V was pared by 1 base and J by 4 bases, with 9 bases of the junction left unmatched. CDR3 length: 17 residues. The CDR3 is CASGLAKGQGGPYGYTF. DNA of the CDR3: TGTGCTAGTGGTTTGGCTAAAGGACAGGGGGGGCCCTATGGCTACACCTTC.

The CDR3 DNA follows: TGCGCCAGCAGCCATGAAGTCCCCGGGACACAAAGACACAATGAGCAGTTCTTC. This sequence encodes CASSHEVPGTQRHNEQFF. V gene TRBV4-3 combines with J gene TRBJ2-1; tentative D call: TRBD1 (6 bases). With 3 bases removed from V and 5 bases from J, the gap between germline ends came to 23 bases. The CDR3 totals 18 residues. The germline CDR1 and CDR2 sequences are LGHNA and YSLEER.

The CDR3: CASRGQGGQPQHF. The CDR3 nucleotides are TGTGCCAGCAGAGGACAGGGGGGACAGCCCCAGCATTTT. V usage is TRBV2 and J usage is TRBJ1-5, with 10 bases matching TRBD1. J lost 7 bases, V lost 6 bases, and 3 bases had no gene match. CDR3 length equals 13 residues. Germline lookup yields CDR1 SNHLY and CDR2 FYNNEI.

V and J are TRBV5-6 and TRBJ2-5; 8 bases line up with TRBD1. In germline, CDR1 is SGHDT, CDR2 YYEEEE. The CDR3 is made up of 16 amino acids. Trimming cost V 0 bases and J 5 bases; bases outside gene matches: 9. The CDR3: CASSLVDRGRTETQYF. CDR3 nucleotide sequence: TGTGCCAGCAGCTTGGTAGACAGGGGAAGGACGGAGACCCAGTACTTC.

This clone was picked up one time. The gene calls are TRBV19 and TRBJ1-4, with 7 bases fitting TRBD1. The length of the CDR3 is 15 residues. Germline V gene data show CDR1 as LNHDA and CDR2 as SQIVND (reference sequence). V dropped 5 bases and J dropped 1; count of bases not matched to a gene: 4. The CDR3 region is CASSPYRGTNEKLFF. CDR3 nucleotide sequence: TGTGCCAGTAGTCCCTACAGGGGAACTAATGAAAAACTGTTTTTT.

The chain uses TRBV18 and TRBJ1-2; the D gene is possibly TRBD1 (6 bases). CDR3 size: 13 residues. V was shortened by 4 bases and J by 8 bases, with 14 bases between the two germline ends. CDR1 is KGHSH and CDR2 is LQKENI in the germline V gene. The CDR3 bases are TGTGCCAGCTCACTGACAGGAAGAAAAGGCTACACCTTC. Protein product: CASSLTGRKGYTF.

The V call is TRBV5-1, the J call TRBJ2-2; TRBD1 might be the D (6 bases). This CDR3 contains 16 residues. V was shortened by 0 bases and J by 5 bases, with 14 bases between the two germline ends. Germline CDR1 reads SGHRS; CDR2 reads YFSETQ. The CDR3 region is CASSLGGREGTGELFF. The CDR3 DNA reads TGCGCCAGCAGCTTGGGGGGGCGTGAGGGAACCGGGGAGCTGTTTTTT.

V gene TRBV5-5 combines with J gene TRBJ1-4, with 8 bases matching TRBD1. CDR1 and CDR2 from the germline V gene are SGHKS and YYEKEE (reference sequence). The CDR3 contains 15 residues. V gave up 3 bases and J gave up 3 bases; unmatched junction bases: 4. The CDR3 sequence: CASSSNRGANEKLFF. The CDR3 DNA reads TGTGCCAGCAGCTCCAACAGGGGGGCTAATGAAAAACTGTTTTTT.

The rearrangement links TRBV6-5 to TRBJ2-2, with a tentative D call TRBD1 (5 bases). Trimming removed 7 bases from V and 5 bases from J, with 11 bases in between. CDR1 and CDR2 from the germline V gene are MNHEY and SVGAGI. The CDR3 contains 13 residues. DNA for the CDR3: TGTGCCAGCAAGCAGGGTCGGACCGGGGAGCTGTTTTTT. This encodes CASKQGRTGELFF.

J is TRBJ1-2 and V is TRBV18, with TRBD1 as a possible D gene (6 bases). The V and J ends lost 6 bases and 4 bases respectively, with 21 bases between them. The length of the CDR3 is 16 residues. Germline CDR1 KGHSH, CDR2 LQKENI. The CDR3 DNA reads TGTGCCAGCTCGATCACATTCCAGGGGCCCAGCTATGGCTACACCTTC. It codes for CASSITFQGPSYGYTF.

The genes are TRBV7-9 and TRBJ1-2; the match to TRBD1 covers 7 bases. The CDR3 spans 16 residues. The V segment lost 1 base and the J segment 2 bases; nucleotides outside the gene matches: 7. Germline lookup yields CDR1 SEHNR and CDR2 FQNEAQ (reference sequence). The CDR3, as DNA: TGTGCCAGCAGCTTAGTGGACAGGTGGACCAACTATGGCTACACCTTC. As protein: CASSLVDRWTNYGYTF. The variable domain in full, with the rest retrieved from reference TRBV7-9 and TRBJ1-2, is DTGVSQNPRHKITKRGQNVTFRCDPISEHNRLYWYRQTLGQGPEFLTYFQNEAQLEKSRLLSDRFSAERPKGSFSTLEIQRTEQGDSAMYLCASSLVDRWTNYGYTFGSGTRLTVV.

The V call is TRBV4-3, the J call TRBJ1-2; D gene unclear. Germline V lookup: CDR1 LGHNA, CDR2 YSLEER. This CDR3 has 15 amino acids. The V end lost 0 bases, the J end lost 1 base, and 9 bases lay between the germline ends. The CDR3 loop reads CASSQERGINYGYTF. The CDR3, as DNA: TGCGCCAGCAGCCAAGAACGCGGAATTAACTATGGCTACACCTTC.

The CDR3 region is CASNYTFTGELFF. CDR3 in DNA: TGTGCCAGCAATTACACCTTCACCGGGGAGCTGTTTTTT. The chain carries TRBV6-1 and TRBJ2-2; no firm D call. CDR1 is MNHNS and CDR2 is SASEGT in the germline V gene. V was clipped by 7 bases and J by 4 bases, with 10 bases between them. The CDR3 is 13 amino acids.

DNA of the CDR3: TGTGCCAGCAGCCCTCCTCGACTAGCACCAATATCCTACGAGCAGTACTTC. Translating it yields CASSPPRLAPISYEQYF. The chain carries TRBV7-2 and TRBJ2-7; TRBD2 agrees at 7 bases. The CDR3 is made up of 17 amino acids. V gave up 5 bases and J gave up 1 base; unmatched junction bases: 14. Germline V lookup: CDR1 SGHTA, CDR2 FQGNSA. Supplemented by reference TRBV7-2 and TRBJ2-7, the full variable domain reads GAGVSQSPSNKVTEKGKDVELRCDPISGHTALYWYRQSLGQGLEFLIYFQGNSAPDKSGLPSDRFSAERTGGSVSTLTIQRTQQEDSAVYLCASSPPRLAPISYEQYFGPGTRLTVT.

CDR3 amino acids: CASSEAGAVKAWGYGYTF. DNA for the CDR3: TGTGCCAGCAGTGAAGCGGGGGCAGTGAAAGCTTGGGGGTATGGCTACACCTTC. J is TRBJ1-2 and V is TRBV6-1; possibly TRBD1 for D (6 bases). The V gene's germline CDR1 is MNHNS and CDR2 SASEGT. CDR3 size: 18 residues. The V end was cut by 0 bases, the J end by 5 bases, with 22 bases between.

This chain joins TRBV6-6 and TRBJ1-5, with D tentatively TRBD1 (6 bases). Per germline, CDR1 MNHNY and CDR2 SVGAGI (reference sequence). The CDR3 is 13 amino acids. The V end lost 5 bases, the J end lost 5 bases, and 10 bases lay between the germline ends. The CDR3 DNA reads as TGTGCCAGCAGTAGGACAGAGGATCAGCCCCAGCATTTT. This gives the protein CASSRTEDQPQHF.

V and J are TRBV19 and TRBJ1-4; 10 bases match TRBD1. CDR1 and CDR2 (germline): LNHDA, SQIVND (reference sequence). V trimming: 5 bases; J trimming: 0 bases; junction bases outside the gene matches: 9. This CDR3 spans 18 amino acids. CDR3 sequence (DNA): TGTGCCAGTAGTTCCGTTGGACAGGGGGAGGCAACTAATGAAAAACTGTTTTTT. Protein sequence: CASSSVGQGEATNEKLFF. Drawing the rest from reference TRBV19 and TRBJ1-4, the complete variable domain is DGGITQSPKYLFRKEGQNVTLSCEQNLNHDAMYWYRQDPGQGLRLIYYSQIVNDFQKGDIAEGYSVSREKKESFPLTVTSAQKNPTAFYLCASSSVGQGEATNEKLFFGSGTQLSVL.

The CDR3 spells CAISRTSQSYNRVGYGYTF. The CDR3 DNA sequence: TGTGCCATCAGTAGAACTTCGCAATCCTATAACAGGGTGGGGTATGGCTACACCTTC. The chain uses TRBV10-3 and TRBJ1-2, with D maybe TRBD1 (6 bases). This CDR3 contains 19 residues. Germline CDR1 ENHRY, CDR2 SYGVKD. V was pared by 5 bases and J by 5 bases, with 30 bases between.

This chain connects TRBV9 to TRBJ2-7; 12 nucleotides agree with TRBD1. The trim removed 2 bases at V and 6 bases at J, leaving 9 bases unmatched. This CDR3 contains 16 residues. CDR1 and CDR2 (germline): SGDLS, YYNGEE. CDR3 residues: CASSVHRDRGRSEQYF. The CDR3 DNA sequence: TGTGCCAGCAGCGTGCACCGGGACAGGGGGCGTAGCGAGCAGTACTTC.

J is TRBJ1-5 and V is TRBV4-1; 7 bases map to TRBD1. V shed 4 bases, J shed 7 bases, and the junction held 13 bases outside the gene matches. Germline V gene data show CDR1 as MGHRA and CDR2 as YSYEKL. This CDR3 is built from 16 residues. The CDR3 region has the DNA TGCGCCAGCAGCCTCCGGGACAGCGGGGGAGGACAGCCCCAGCATTTT. It is translated as CASSLRDSGGGQPQHF.

The chain couples TRBV7-9 to TRBJ1-5, with TRBD1 identical over 12 bases. The trim removed 4 bases at V and 8 bases at J, leaving 9 bases unmatched. The CDR3 has 16 residues. The germline V gene encodes CDR1 SEHNR and CDR2 FQNEAQ (reference sequence). The DNA for the CDR3 is TGTGCCAGCAGCTCCGGGACAGGGGGCGTTATAAAGCCCCAGCATTTT. Translation gives CASSSGTGGVIKPQHF.

The chain employs TRBV7-2 and TRBJ2-7; TRBD1 aligns across 7 bases. There are 16 residues in the CDR3. Per germline, CDR1 SGHTA and CDR2 FQGNSA. Trimming removed 5 bases from V and 2 bases from J; junction bases left unmatched: 12. Written as DNA, the CDR3 is TGTGCCAGCAGCCGCCGTGCAGGGGGTAGGACCTACGAGCAGTACTTC. This gives the protein CASSRRAGGRTYEQYF.

The chain employs TRBV7-3 and TRBJ1-1; 8 nucleotides agree with TRBD1. Germline assignment: CDR1 SGHTA and CDR2 FQGTGA. The CDR3 loop spans 13 amino acids. Unmatched junction bases numbered 7, after V lost 5 bases and J lost 8 bases. CDR3 protein: CASSLTGTGEAFF. The CDR3 DNA is TGTGCCAGCAGCCTGACCGGGACAGGAGAAGCTTTCTTT.

This chain joins TRBV6-1 and TRBJ1-1; no definite D call. Germline CDR1 is MNHNS and CDR2 is SASEGT. The length of the CDR3 is 16 residues. Trimming stripped 1 base from V and 0 bases from J, with 12 bases between. CDR3 sequence: CASSEETDDMNTEAFF. The CDR3 DNA reads TGTGCCAGCAGTGAAGAAACAGACGATATGAACACTGAAGCTTTCTTT.

As concerns this clone: A junction end diverges from the germline sequence, so it may reflect a read error. V gene TRBV7-9 combines with J gene TRBJ2-1; tentative D call: TRBD2 (6 bases). In germline, CDR1 is SEHNR, CDR2 FQNEAQ (reference sequence). The CDR3 is 18 amino acids. Here the CDR3 reads CASSFPRSTRTGYSEQFF. The DNA for the CDR3 is TGTGCCAGCAGCTTTCCCCGGTCGACTAGAACGGGATACAGTGAGCAGTTCTTC. Using reference TRBV7-9 and TRBJ2-1 for the parts outside the CDR3, the full variable domain is DTGVSQNPRHKITKRGQNVTFRCDPISEHNRLYWYRQTLGQGPEFLTYFQNEAQLEKSRLLSDRFSAERPKGSFSTLEIQRTEQGDSAMYLCASSFPRSTRTGYSEQFFGPGTRLTVL.

This clone was detected a few times. The chain couples TRBV10-2 to TRBJ2-7; 16 bases fit TRBD2. Trimming took 6 bases from V and 3 from J; bases not matched to a gene: 11. CDR3 length equals 18 residues. Germline V gives CDR1 WSHSY, CDR2 SAAADI. The CDR3 sequence is CASSAGLAGGLSVYEQYF. DNA of the CDR3: TGCGCCAGCAGCGCGGGACTAGCGGGGGGGCTATCGGTCTACGAGCAGTACTTC.